This T cell receptor beta chain was observed in a study of blood T cell repertoires in COVID-19. Participants' reported clinical history set cohort assignment. Trimming cost V 2 bases and J 4 bases; bases outside gene matches: 4. This CDR3 comprises 15 residues. Germline values: CDR1 MNHEY, CDR2 SVGAGI. Assay: immunoSEQ multiplex PCR; the TCRdb copy retains only in-frame clones and omits some. In the table there are more than 200,000 clones, 85% to 90% of which are singletons. The sequencing sample was made of PBMCs or T cells enriched from blood (not recorded which). This clonotype was obtained from a woman in her forties or fifties who had recovered from COVID-19. The chain joins TRBV6-5 to TRBJ2-7; TRBD2 matches at 11 bases. As DNA, the CDR3 is TGTGCCAGCAGTTACCAGTCTAGCGGGGGGTACGAGCAGTACTTC. Amino acid sequence: CASSYQSSGGYEQYF.